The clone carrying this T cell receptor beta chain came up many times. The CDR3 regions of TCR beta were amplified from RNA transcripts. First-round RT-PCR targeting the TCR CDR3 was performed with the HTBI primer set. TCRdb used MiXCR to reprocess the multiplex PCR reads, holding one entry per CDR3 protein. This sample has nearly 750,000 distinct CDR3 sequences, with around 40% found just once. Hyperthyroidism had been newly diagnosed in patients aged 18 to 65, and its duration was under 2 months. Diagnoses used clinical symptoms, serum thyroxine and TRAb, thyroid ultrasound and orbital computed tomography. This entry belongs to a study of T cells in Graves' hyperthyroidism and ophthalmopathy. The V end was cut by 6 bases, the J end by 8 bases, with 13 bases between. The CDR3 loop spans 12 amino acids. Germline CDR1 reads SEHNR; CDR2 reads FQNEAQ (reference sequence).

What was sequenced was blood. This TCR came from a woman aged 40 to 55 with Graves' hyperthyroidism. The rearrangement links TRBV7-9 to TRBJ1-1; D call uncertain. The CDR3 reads CASSLTLQEAFF. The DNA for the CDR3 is TGTGCCAGCAGTTTAACCCTCCAGGAAGCTTTCTTT.